These 18 T cell receptor beta chains originate from one sample sequenced in a study of vaccination effects on CD4 cells after COVID-19. Their cognate antigens are unknown. The table came from immunoSEQ multiplex PCR; TCRdb's copy has only in-frame clones and leaves some out. This table has some 66,000 clones, roughly 80% appearing once. CD4+ T cells were isolated after approximately 10 days of culture. Participants were given two doses of BNT162b2 or mRNA-1273 vaccine. This specimen was CD4+ T cells from PBMCs cultured without peptide, taken after COVID-19 vaccination. The receptors derive from a human donor who received a COVID-19 vaccine.

This chain connects TRBV12-5 to TRBJ2-2; TRBD1 might be the D (6 bases). The V gene lost 5 bases and the J gene lost 0 bases, with 13 bases spanning the gap. This CDR3 is 16 amino acids long. Per the germline V gene, CDR1 is LGHNT and CDR2 is FRNRAP. The CDR3 DNA is TGTGCTAGTGGTCCACAACAGGGAGCGAACACCGGGGAGCTGTTTTTT. Translated, it gives CASGPQQGANTGELFF.

V is TRBV30 and J is TRBJ1-3, with D unresolved. The germline V gene has CDR1 GTSNPN and CDR2 SVGIG (reference sequence). Deletions cut 2 bases from V and 2 bases from J, with 7 bases between. The CDR3 consists of 13 residues. CDR3 nucleotides: TGTGCCTGGAGTTCGGGCCCTGGAAACACCATATATTTT. This translates into CAWSSGPGNTIYF.

The rearrangement uses TRBV2 and TRBJ1-3, with 9 positions matching TRBD1. This CDR3 has 17 amino acids. The V gene end was trimmed by 10 bases and the J gene end by 0 bases; junction bases not matched to a gene: 13. Germline V gives CDR1 SNHLY, CDR2 FYNNEI. The CDR3: CATRPGQGMLSGNTIYF. In DNA form, the CDR3 reads TGTGCCACCAGACCGGGACAGGGCATGCTCTCTGGAAACACCATATATTTT.

The V gene is TRBV12-3 or TRBV12-4, the J gene TRBJ2-1; TRBD1 matches at 7 bases. CDR3 length: 13 residues. V trimming: 6 bases; J trimming: 4 bases; junction bases outside the gene matches: 3. The CDR3 reads CASSRDRYNEQFF. CDR3 nucleotide sequence: TGTGCCAGCAGCCGGGACAGATACAATGAGCAGTTCTTC.

This sequence joins TRBV24-1 and TRBJ2-2; 8 nucleotides line up with TRBD2. The V and J ends lost 1 base and 4 bases, in that order; junction bases with no gene match: 4. The CDR3 has 16 residues. CDR1 KGHDR and CDR2 SFDVKD come from the germline V gene. The CDR3 nucleotides are TGTGCCACCAGTGATTTAGCGGGGGAGGTCACCGGGGAGCTGTTTTTT. It is translated as CATSDLAGEVTGELFF.

This sequence joins TRBV6-5 and TRBJ1-5, with D unresolved. The V and J ends lost 7 bases and 7 bases respectively, with 14 bases between them. Germline V gene sequence: CDR1 MNHEY, CDR2 SVGAGI. The CDR3 is 13 amino acids. CDR3 DNA: TGTGCCAGCACCGACCCGGGCGGGCAGCCCCAGCATTTT. Translating gives CASTDPGGQPQHF.

V is TRBV4-2 and J is TRBJ2-1; 9 bases line up with TRBD1. V trimming: 8 bases; J trimming: 7 bases; junction bases outside the gene matches: 18. CDR3 size: 17 residues. Germline loops: CDR1 LGHNA, CDR2 YNFKEQ. CDR3 protein: CASRPNPGQGASNEQFF. For the CDR3, the DNA is TGTGCCAGCCGACCAAATCCGGGACAGGGAGCGTCGAATGAGCAGTTCTTC.

The chain joins TRBV19 to TRBJ1-2; tentatively, D is TRBD1 (6 bases). Trimming left V 6 bases short and J 6 bases short, with 14 bases between. This CDR3 contains 13 residues. Germline V gene data show CDR1 as LNHDA and CDR2 as SQIVND (reference sequence). This CDR3 reads CASSNTGTHGYTF. DNA of the CDR3: TGTGCCAGTAGCAATACAGGGACCCATGGCTACACCTTC.

The table lists this clone with a few counts. The gene calls are TRBV5-1 and TRBJ2-1; 10 nucleotides agree with TRBD2. V dropped 7 bases and J dropped 4; count of bases not matched to a gene: 8. CDR3 size: 15 residues. Germline V gives CDR1 SGHRS, CDR2 YFSETQ. The DNA of the CDR3 is TGCGCCAGCTATTCCCTAGCGGGGGTGTACAATGAGCAGTTCTTC. It encodes CASYSLAGVYNEQFF. The variable domain in full, completed from reference TRBV5-1 and TRBJ2-1, reads KAGVTQTPRYLIKTRGQQVTLSCSPISGHRSVSWYQQTPGQGLQFLFEYFSETQRNKGNFPGRFSGRQFSNSRSEMNVSTLELGDSALYLCASYSLAGVYNEQFFGPGTRLTVL.

The chain has TRBV2 and TRBJ2-3; 7 nucleotides line up with TRBD1. With 2 bases clipped from V and 0 bases from J, the junction kept 2 bases outside the gene matches. From germline, CDR1 is SNHLY and CDR2 FYNNEI. This CDR3 spans 15 amino acids. CDR3 nucleotides: TGTGCCAGCAGTGAAACAGGGGTTAGCACAGATACGCAGTATTTT. It specifies CASSETGVSTDTQYF.

V usage is TRBV4-1 and J usage is TRBJ2-1; D perhaps matches TRBD2 (7 bases). The V gene's germline CDR1 is MGHRA and CDR2 YSYEKL. V was shortened by 0 bases and J by 10 bases, with 22 bases between the two germline ends. The CDR3 extends over 17 amino acids. The CDR3 loop is CASSQDERGGLFGEQFF. The CDR3 nucleotides are TGCGCCAGCAGCCAAGATGAGAGGGGGGGGCTCTTCGGCGAGCAGTTCTTC.

The chain employs TRBV18 and TRBJ2-1; D is ambiguous. The CDR3 loop spans 14 amino acids. Per germline, CDR1 KGHSH and CDR2 LQKENI. Trimming stripped 3 bases from V and 5 bases from J, with 11 bases between. The CDR3 DNA sequence: TGTGCCAGCTCACCGGGAACAACACACAATGAGCAGTTCTTC. Its protein product is CASSPGTTHNEQFF.

The rearrangement uses TRBV19 and TRBJ1-5; D not certain. Deletions cut 5 bases from V and 4 bases from J, with 12 bases between. Germline CDR1 and CDR2: LNHDA and SQIVND (reference sequence). The CDR3 consists of 14 residues. CDR3 sequence: CASSPLNLNQPQHF. In DNA, the CDR3 is TGTGCCAGTAGTCCCCTGAACCTTAATCAGCCCCAGCATTTT.

This chain uses TRBV11-2 with TRBJ2-3, with D unclear. The V gene lost 1 base and the J gene lost 3 bases, with 8 bases spanning the gap. Germline-derived CDR1 and CDR2 are SGHAT and FQNNGV. This CDR3 spans 14 amino acids. In DNA form, the CDR3 reads TGTGCCAGCAGCTTAGCAGGCAGTACAGATACGCAGTATTTT. The encoded protein is CASSLAGSTDTQYF.

CDR3 sequence: CASSHPLYGYTF. The CDR3 DNA reads TGCGCCAGCAGCCATCCCCTCTATGGCTACACCTTC. The genes are TRBV4-1 and TRBJ1-2; D not certain. From germline, CDR1 is MGHRA and CDR2 YSYEKL. The CDR3 has 12 amino acids. The ends were cut back, 3 bases at V and 4 bases at J, with 6 bases in the middle.

The rearrangement links TRBV5-4 to TRBJ2-5; 7 bases fit TRBD1. This CDR3 comprises 13 residues. Germline V lookup: CDR1 SGHNT, CDR2 YYREEE (reference sequence). Trimming at V came to 6 bases and at J to 4 bases, leaving 6 bases not matched to a gene. Here the CDR3 reads CASTWDRGETQYF. CDR3 DNA: TGTGCCAGCACGTGGGACAGAGGAGAGACCCAGTACTTC.

The rearrangement links TRBV4-3 to TRBJ2-1; D is undetermined. Trimming took off 4 bases at V and 8 bases at J, with 18 bases between the two ends. The germline CDR1 and CDR2 sequences are LGHNA and YSLEER. This CDR3 spans 15 amino acids. CDR3 amino acids: CASSPFLTPQDEQFF. CDR3 sequence (DNA): TGCGCCAGCAGCCCTTTTCTTACTCCCCAAGATGAGCAGTTCTTC.

This chain links TRBV2 with TRBJ1-6; weak D call: TRBD1 (5 bases). This CDR3 comprises 14 residues. CDR1 and CDR2 from the germline V gene are SNHLY and FYNNEI. Trimming removed 4 bases at V and 14 bases at J, with 18 bases between. In nucleotides, the CDR3 is TGTGCCAGCAGTGTGGGACCCTTAGGCCCGACCCTCCACTTT. It codes for CASSVGPLGPTLHF.